This is a list of T cell receptor beta chains from one sample in a study of CD8+CD57+ T cells in acquired aplastic anemia. Each CDR3 protein gets one entry after TCRdb re-called the reads with MiXCR. The sample has some 130,000 distinct CDR3 sequences, around 48% seen once. Specimen: sorted CD4+, CD8+, or CD8+CD57+ T cells (not recorded which) from PBMCs. The receptors were gathered from a human donor in good health, serving as a control. The CDR3 runs from the conserved cysteine through the conserved F or W. The order of the fields is D gene, J gene, V gene, clone size, CDR3 protein, CDR3 DNA. A D gene is named only where the DNA matches it firmly. Size values are once, few and many counts, or a class for expanded clones, and some rows have none.

d_call: .; j_call: TRBJ2-6; v_call: TRBV19; clone_size: many; cdr3_aa: CASSRDSVGANVLTF; cdr3_nt: TGTGCCAGTAGTAGAGACAGCGTTGGGGCCAACGTCCTGACTTTC
d_call: .; j_call: TRBJ1-2; v_call: TRBV6-5; clone_size: many; cdr3_aa: CASSYNQDYGYTF; cdr3_nt: TGTGCCAGCAGTTACAACCAGGACTATGGCTACACCTTC
d_call: .; j_call: TRBJ2-6; v_call: TRBV7-2; clone_size: .; cdr3_aa: CASSYQGRGANVLTF; cdr3_nt: TGTGCCAGCAGCTATCAGGGGCGCGGGGCCAACGTCCTGACTTTC
d_call: .; j_call: TRBJ2-6; v_call: TRBV15; clone_size: .; cdr3_aa: CATSRIGHSTGANVLTF; cdr3_nt: TGTGCCACCAGCAGAATCGGACATTCAACTGGGGCCAACGTCCTGACTTTC
d_call: .; j_call: TRBJ2-2; v_call: TRBV19; clone_size: few; cdr3_aa: CASSRGAGELFF; cdr3_nt: TGTGCCAGTAGTCGGGGTGCCGGGGAGCTGTTTTTT
d_call: .; j_call: TRBJ2-2; v_call: TRBV7-2; clone_size: many; cdr3_aa: CASSFTGSTGELFF; cdr3_nt: TGTGCCAGCAGTTTCACAGGGAGCACCGGGGAGCTGTTTTTT
d_call: TRBD2; j_call: TRBJ2-7; v_call: TRBV12-3/TRBV12-4; clone_size: many; cdr3_aa: CASSLRTSGYEQYF; cdr3_nt: TGTGCCAGCAGTCTCCGGACTAGCGGCTACGAGCAGTACTTC
d_call: .; j_call: TRBJ2-1; v_call: TRBV5-1; clone_size: many; cdr3_aa: CASSTDREHNEQFF; cdr3_nt: TGCGCCAGCAGCACCGACCGGGAGCACAATGAGCAGTTCTTC
d_call: TRBD2; j_call: TRBJ2-1; v_call: TRBV5-8; clone_size: .; cdr3_aa: CASSSLAGAGEQFF; cdr3_nt: TGTGCCAGCAGCTCACTAGCGGGAGCAGGTGAGCAGTTCTTC
d_call: .; j_call: TRBJ1-1; v_call: TRBV6-5; clone_size: many; cdr3_aa: CASSYFTGFATEAFF; cdr3_nt: TGTGCCAGCAGTTACTTCACAGGTTTTGCCACTGAAGCTTTCTTT
d_call: TRBD1; j_call: TRBJ2-5; v_call: TRBV11-3; clone_size: many; cdr3_aa: CASSKTTGHETQYF; cdr3_nt: TGTGCCAGCAGCAAAACGACAGGGCACGAGACCCAGTACTTC
d_call: TRBD2; j_call: TRBJ2-7; v_call: TRBV19; clone_size: many; cdr3_aa: CASSPLAGPYEQYF; cdr3_nt: TGTGCCAGTAGCCCACTAGCGGGGCCCTACGAGCAGTACTTC
d_call: .; j_call: TRBJ2-7; v_call: TRBV3-1; clone_size: .; cdr3_aa: CASSLRDSYEQYF; cdr3_nt: TGTGCCAGCAGCCTTCGGGACTCCTACGAGCAGTACTTC
d_call: .; j_call: TRBJ2-7; v_call: TRBV4-3; clone_size: once; cdr3_aa: CASSQSRGSTYEQYF; cdr3_nt: TGCGCCAGCAGCCAATCCCGCGGTTCGACTTACGAGCAGTACTTC
d_call: TRBD2; j_call: TRBJ2-3; v_call: TRBV15; clone_size: .; cdr3_aa: CATSRVVAGGLDTQYF; cdr3_nt: TGTGCCACCAGCAGAGTGGTAGCGGGGGGCCTTGATACGCAGTATTTT
d_call: .; j_call: TRBJ1-6; v_call: TRBV5-1; clone_size: .; cdr3_aa: CASSLATANSPLHF; cdr3_nt: TGCGCCAGCAGCTTGGCTACAGCGAATTCACCCCTCCACTTT
d_call: TRBD1; j_call: TRBJ1-6; v_call: TRBV6-2/TRBV6-3; clone_size: .; cdr3_aa: CASRPDRGGNSPLHF; cdr3_nt: TGTGCCAGCAGACCGGACAGGGGAGGTAATTCACCCCTCCACTTT
d_call: TRBD1; j_call: TRBJ1-1; v_call: TRBV19; clone_size: many; cdr3_aa: CASIRDRGYTEALF; cdr3_nt: TGTGCCAGTATTCGGGACAGGGGTTATACTGAAGCTCTCTTT
d_call: TRBD1; j_call: TRBJ1-1; v_call: TRBV2; clone_size: .; cdr3_aa: CACSASTGGNTEAFF; cdr3_nt: TGTGCCTGCAGTGCGAGTACAGGGGGTAACACTGAAGCTTTCTTT
d_call: .; j_call: TRBJ1-2; v_call: TRBV7-8; clone_size: .; cdr3_aa: CASSLALQGYTF; cdr3_nt: TGTGCCAGCAGCTTAGCTCTCCAGGGCTACACCTTC
d_call: TRBD1; j_call: TRBJ2-5; v_call: TRBV7-3; clone_size: .; cdr3_aa: CASSLPGGTQYF; cdr3_nt: TGTGCCAGCAGCCTACCAGGGGGGACCCAGTACTTC
d_call: .; j_call: TRBJ1-5; v_call: TRBV3-1; clone_size: .; cdr3_aa: CASSLGTVNQPQHF; cdr3_nt: TGTGCCAGCAGCCTCGGGACCGTCAATCAGCCCCAACATTTT
d_call: TRBD1; j_call: TRBJ2-7; v_call: TRBV5-5; clone_size: many; cdr3_aa: CASSRAGTATYEQYF; cdr3_nt: TGTGCCAGCAGCCGGGCCGGGACAGCCACCTACGAGCAGTACTTC
d_call: TRBD1; j_call: TRBJ2-1; v_call: TRBV2; clone_size: .; cdr3_aa: CASSDRGKRNEQFF; cdr3_nt: TGTGCCAGCAGTGACAGGGGGAAACGAAATGAGCAGTTCTTC
d_call: .; j_call: TRBJ2-5; v_call: TRBV5-1; clone_size: .; cdr3_aa: CASSLALAVQETQYF; cdr3_nt: TGCGCCAGCAGCTTGGCCTTAGCGGTACAAGAGACCCAGTACTTC
d_call: .; j_call: TRBJ1-4; v_call: TRBV20-1; clone_size: many; cdr3_aa: CSALSRALRDEKLFF; cdr3_nt: TGCAGTGCACTCTCCCGGGCCCTGAGAGACGAAAAACTGTTTTTT
d_call: .; j_call: TRBJ1-1; v_call: TRBV11-2; clone_size: few; cdr3_aa: CASSLWGGNTEAFF; cdr3_nt: TGTGCCAGCAGCTTATGGGGCGGTAACACTGAAGCTTTCTTT
d_call: .; j_call: TRBJ1-4; v_call: TRBV12-3/TRBV12-4; clone_size: many; cdr3_aa: CASSLVSSHREKLFF; cdr3_nt: TGTGCCAGCAGTTTAGTGTCTTCACATCGGGAAAAACTGTTTTTT
d_call: .; j_call: TRBJ2-3; v_call: TRBV10-3; clone_size: .; cdr3_aa: CATTALSADTQYF; cdr3_nt: TGTGCCACCACAGCCCTAAGCGCAGATACGCAGTATTTT
d_call: TRBD1; j_call: TRBJ1-3; v_call: TRBV10-3; clone_size: many; cdr3_aa: CAIRRDSSTIYF; cdr3_nt: TGTGCCATCAGGCGGGACAGTTCCACCATATATTTT
d_call: .; j_call: TRBJ2-6; v_call: TRBV29-1; clone_size: .; cdr3_aa: CSVREPGANVLTF; cdr3_nt: TGCAGCGTGAGGGAACCAGGGGCCAACGTCCTGACTTTC
d_call: .; j_call: TRBJ1-4; v_call: TRBV10-1; clone_size: many; cdr3_aa: CASRGGAVLTATNEKLFF; cdr3_nt: TGCGCCAGCAGGGGAGGGGCGGTCCTTACTGCAACTAATGAAAAACTGTTTTTT
d_call: .; j_call: TRBJ1-1; v_call: TRBV29-1; clone_size: .; cdr3_aa: CSVYRAYTEAFF; cdr3_nt: TGCAGCGTCTACAGGGCGTACACTGAAGCTTTCTTT
d_call: .; j_call: TRBJ2-7; v_call: TRBV15; clone_size: .; cdr3_aa: CATSRAGTNYEQYF; cdr3_nt: TGTGCCACCAGCAGAGCAGGGACAAACTACGAGCAGTACTTC
d_call: TRBD2; j_call: TRBJ2-7; v_call: TRBV15; clone_size: few; cdr3_aa: CATSRDTSGGYEQYF; cdr3_nt: TGTGCCACCAGCAGAGATACTAGCGGGGGCTACGAGCAGTACTTC
d_call: TRBD1; j_call: TRBJ1-2; v_call: TRBV5-6; clone_size: many; cdr3_aa: CASSLGAGGNYGYTF; cdr3_nt: TGTGCCAGCAGCTTGGGGGCAGGGGGCAACTATGGCTACACCTTC
d_call: TRBD1; j_call: TRBJ1-1; v_call: TRBV20-1; clone_size: many; cdr3_aa: CSARVSQGRQSEAFF; cdr3_nt: TGCAGTGCTAGAGTCTCACAGGGGCGACAAAGTGAAGCTTTCTTT
d_call: .; j_call: TRBJ1-1; v_call: TRBV19; clone_size: .; cdr3_aa: CASIESPGNTEAFF; cdr3_nt: TGTGCCAGTATAGAGTCCCCTGGGAACACTGAAGCTTTCTTT
d_call: .; j_call: TRBJ1-5; v_call: TRBV15; clone_size: few; cdr3_aa: CATAGYNQPQHF; cdr3_nt: TGTGCCACCGCAGGGTACAATCAGCCCCAGCATTTT
d_call: .; j_call: TRBJ1-1; v_call: TRBV7-3; clone_size: .; cdr3_aa: CASSLTEVTEAFF; cdr3_nt: TGTGCCAGCAGCTTAACGGAGGTAACTGAAGCTTTCTTT
d_call: .; j_call: TRBJ1-4; v_call: TRBV5-1; clone_size: many; cdr3_aa: CASSLGRENEKLFF; cdr3_nt: TGCGCCAGCAGCTTGGGAAGGGAAAATGAAAAACTGTTTTTT
d_call: TRBD1; j_call: TRBJ2-7; v_call: TRBV6-4; clone_size: many; cdr3_aa: CASSGCRDRASYEQYF; cdr3_nt: TGTGCCAGCAGTGGGTGCCGGGACAGAGCCTCCTACGAGCAGTACTTC
d_call: .; j_call: TRBJ1-2; v_call: TRBV7-2; clone_size: .; cdr3_aa: CASSFMTDYGYTF; cdr3_nt: TGTGCCAGCAGCTTTATGACAGACTATGGCTACACCTTC
d_call: TRBD2; j_call: TRBJ2-5; v_call: TRBV7-9; clone_size: many; cdr3_aa: CASSRAGGGETQYF; cdr3_nt: TGTGCCAGCAGCAGGGCCGGCGGGGGGGAGACCCAGTACTTC
d_call: .; j_call: TRBJ2-7; v_call: TRBV6-1; clone_size: many; cdr3_aa: CASRLGGANEQYF; cdr3_nt: TGTGCCAGCAGACTAGGAGGGGCCAACGAGCAGTACTTC
d_call: .; j_call: TRBJ1-2; v_call: TRBV6-4; clone_size: .; cdr3_aa: CASSDSGRSPLGGYTF; cdr3_nt: TGTGCCAGCAGTGACTCGGGAAGGAGCCCATTAGGCGGCTACACCTTC
d_call: .; j_call: TRBJ1-2; v_call: TRBV10-3; clone_size: .; cdr3_aa: CAIREGLDYGYTF; cdr3_nt: TGTGCCATCAGGGAGGGGTTGGACTATGGCTACACCTTC
d_call: TRBD1; j_call: TRBJ2-7; v_call: TRBV2; clone_size: few; cdr3_aa: CASSVGQGSYEQYF; cdr3_nt: TGTGCCAGCAGCGTGGGACAGGGCTCCTACGAGCAGTACTTC
d_call: .; j_call: TRBJ1-1; v_call: TRBV20-1; clone_size: many; cdr3_aa: CSAPSMNTEAFF; cdr3_nt: TGCAGTGCGCCAAGTATGAACACTGAAGCTTTCTTT
d_call: TRBD1; j_call: TRBJ1-4; v_call: TRBV2; clone_size: once; cdr3_aa: CASREDRVCF; cdr3_nt: TGTGCCAGCAGAGAGGACAGGGTCTGTTTT
d_call: .; j_call: TRBJ1-1; v_call: TRBV20-1; clone_size: .; cdr3_aa: CSAGGGNTEAFF; cdr3_nt: TGCAGTGCTGGTGGGGGTAACACTGAAGCTTTCTTT
d_call: TRBD1; j_call: TRBJ1-6; v_call: TRBV6-5; clone_size: many; cdr3_aa: CASSYSLQGAGSPLHF; cdr3_nt: TGTGCCAGCAGTTACTCCTTACAGGGGGCAGGTTCACCCCTCCACTTT
d_call: TRBD1; j_call: TRBJ1-4; v_call: TRBV20-1; clone_size: few; cdr3_aa: CSARPGQGEKLFF; cdr3_nt: TGCAGTGCCCGGCCGGGACAGGGGGAAAAACTGTTTTTT
d_call: TRBD1; j_call: TRBJ1-1; v_call: TRBV19; clone_size: .; cdr3_aa: CALSGPGGTEAFF; cdr3_nt: TGTGCCCTCTCTGGGCCAGGGGGCACTGAAGCTTTCTTT